This TCR beta chain was captured by sequencing in a study of blood T cell repertoires in COVID-19. V was cut by 5 bases and J by 5 bases, with 12 bases left in between. Germline-derived CDR1 and CDR2 are SGHTA and FQGNSA. The CDR3 has 13 amino acids. Profiled with immunoSEQ multiplex PCR; TCRdb holds only in-frame clones, not every one. The repertoire includes approximately 190,000 clones, roughly 82% of them detected once, and around 8% sits in the top ten. The Seattle patients joined while their infection was active and were tracked longitudinally afterward. Sequencing was performed on peripheral blood. The chain carries TRBV7-2 and TRBJ1-2; D gene unclear. This TCR was recovered from an older woman with COVID-19, enrolled during active disease. The CDR3 is CASSRPGGYGYTF. The CDR3, as DNA: TGTGCCAGCAGCCGCCCGGGAGGGTATGGCTACACCTTC.